This T cell receptor (beta chain) derives from a study of long-term antiretroviral therapy in people with HIV. Version v3.0 of the immunoSEQ assay was performed at survey level. Here immunoSEQ multiplex PCR was the method, and the copy in TCRdb shows in-frame clones only, minus some. The sample has some 47,000 clones; roughly 96% are singletons. About this clone: The antigen remains undetermined.

Findings and limits, study-wide: The study collected no data on ART adherence, viral resistance or therapy changes.

The ends lost 4 bases at V and 3 bases at J; junction bases unmatched: 5. CDR1 LGHNA and CDR2 YNFKEQ come from the germline V gene. This CDR3 contains 15 residues. The sequenced sample was unsorted PBMCs, obtained 3.7 years after starting antiretroviral therapy. The origin of this receptor is a woman aged 45-59 years with HIV. The chain has TRBV4-2 and TRBJ2-3; TRBD1 matches at 9 bases. The CDR3 spells CASSRGTGLTDTQYF. The CDR3 DNA is TGTGCCAGCAGCCGGGGGACAGGGTTGACAGATACGCAGTATTTT.